Below are 14 T cell receptor beta chains sequenced from a single sample in a study of shared clonotypes between healthy human individuals. CD45RO-negative CD8 cells positively selected for CCR7 made up the naive population, which excluded terminally differentiated effector memory CD45RA+ cells. Libraries were prepared by immunoSEQ multiplex PCR; TCRdb keeps only in-frame clonotypes and omits some of them. The table shows 2 million to 2.5 million clones, with about 95% occurring only once. Sequenced material: naive CD8+ T cells sorted from blood. The receptors stem from a man aged 18 to 30 in good health.

Turning to this clone: This sample includes further DNA sequences coding for the same CDR3. The V and J genes are TRBV19 and TRBJ1-2; D ambiguous. CDR3 length: 12 residues. V dropped 3 bases and J dropped 4 bases, with 6 bases sitting between them. CDR1 is LNHDA and CDR2 is SQIVND in the germline V gene (reference sequence). As DNA, the CDR3 is TGTGCCAGTAGTATTGCTAGCTATGGCTACACCTTC. It translates to CASSIASYGYTF.

The rearrangement links TRBV5-4 to TRBJ2-7; D remains ambiguous. V was cut by 1 base and J by 5 bases, with 13 bases left in between. The length of the CDR3 is 14 residues. From germline, CDR1 is SGHNT and CDR2 YYREEE (reference sequence). The CDR3 DNA reads as TGTGCCAGCAGCTTGCCCGATGGGAACCACGAGCAGTACTTC. Its translation: CASSLPDGNHEQYF.

The chain employs TRBV28 and TRBJ2-5; a weak D match, TRBD2 (5 bases). The CDR3 is 13 residues long. Germline CDR1 MDHEN, CDR2 SYDVKM. V was clipped by 5 bases and J by 4 bases, with 11 bases between them. The CDR3 loop reads CASSPLARETQYF. The CDR3 DNA reads TGTGCCAGCAGTCCCCTAGCTCGAGAGACCCAGTACTTC.

A single count supports this clone. Different DNA sequences within this sample yield the same CDR3. This chain joins TRBV5-1 and TRBJ2-1; D call uncertain. The V end lost 0 bases, the J end lost 7 bases, and 5 bases lay between the germline ends. Germline V gene lookup returns CDR1 SGHRS and CDR2 YFSETQ. The CDR3 has 12 amino acids. CDR3 amino acids: CASSLEGNEQFF. The DNA of the CDR3 is TGCGCCAGCAGCTTGGAAGGGAATGAGCAGTTCTTC. Full variable domain (missing parts from reference TRBV5-1 and TRBJ2-1): KAGVTQTPRYLIKTRGQQVTLSCSPISGHRSVSWYQQTPGQGLQFLFEYFSETQRNKGNFPGRFSGRQFSNSRSEMNVSTLELGDSALYLCASSLEGNEQFFGPGTRLTVL.

The V gene is TRBV15, the J gene TRBJ1-4, with D maybe TRBD1 (5 bases). This CDR3 region has 16 residues. The germline V gene has CDR1 LNHNV and CDR2 YYDKDF (reference sequence). The V and J ends lost 0 bases and 0 bases respectively, with 8 bases between them. The CDR3 spells CATSRDWGATNEKLFF. The DNA of the CDR3 is TGTGCCACCAGCAGAGATTGGGGCGCAACTAATGAAAAACTGTTTTTT.

The gene calls are TRBV11-2 and TRBJ2-3; TRBD2 matches 7 bases. The CDR3 runs to 16 residues. Germline V CDR1 and CDR2: SGHAT, FQNNGV. With V trimmed by 1 base and J by 3 bases, 7 bases remained unmatched. CDR3 sequence: CASSLAPGGWTDTQYF. CDR3 coding DNA: TGTGCCAGCAGCTTAGCCCCCGGGGGGTGGACAGATACGCAGTATTTT.

This clone came up once. CDR3 nucleotides: TGCGCCAGCAGCCAAGAGCGTTTCTCGGAGGGAACGGGGGAGACCCAGTACTTC. Translated: CASSQERFSEGTGETQYF. This sequence joins TRBV4-3 and TRBJ2-5; D is perhaps TRBD2 (6 bases). Trimming removed 0 bases at V and 5 bases at J, with 22 bases between. CDR1 is LGHNA, CDR2 YSLEER, per germline. The CDR3 extends over 18 amino acids.

This clone showed up just a few times. The sample contains more than one DNA sequence encoding this CDR3. The CDR3: CASSQGTDSYEQYF. The CDR3 DNA reads TGCGCCAGCAGCCAAGGGACGGACTCCTACGAGCAGTACTTC. The chain couples TRBV4-1 to TRBJ2-7; D gene uncertain. Trimming stripped 1 base from V and 0 bases from J, with 7 bases between. CDR3 size: 14 residues. In germline, CDR1 is MGHRA, CDR2 YSYEKL.

V gene TRBV23-1 combines with J gene TRBJ1-5; 7 positions match TRBD1. TRBV23-1 is an ORF, with its function uncertain. The length of the CDR3 is 14 residues. The junction had 6 bases not matched to a gene; V was cut back by 9 bases and J by 1 base. The CDR3 is CASIRGLSNQPQHF. CDR3 in DNA: TGCGCCAGTATAAGGGGGCTGAGCAATCAGCCCCAGCATTTT.

The CDR3 bases are TGCGCCAGCAGCTCGGTCGGGAGCGAGCAGTACTTC. As protein: CASSSVGSEQYF. The V and J genes are TRBV5-1 and TRBJ2-7, with D possibly being TRBD2 (6 bases). This CDR3 has 12 residues. V shed 3 bases and J shed 6 bases, with 10 bases lying between them. Germline V gives CDR1 SGHRS, CDR2 YFSETQ.

The chain links TRBV10-2 to TRBJ1-2; D gene unclear. Germline assignment: CDR1 WSHSY and CDR2 SAAADI. The CDR3 is 12 amino acids. The V end was cut by 2 bases, the J end by 2 bases, with 3 bases between. CDR3 sequence reads: CASSETNYGYTF. For the CDR3, the DNA is TGCGCCAGCAGTGAGACAAACTATGGCTACACCTTC.

V usage is TRBV7-9 and J usage is TRBJ1-1; 10 nucleotides match TRBD1. V was pared by 4 bases and J by 5 bases, with 4 bases of the junction left unmatched. The CDR3 consists of 14 residues. Germline-derived CDR1 and CDR2 are SEHNR and FQNEAQ (reference sequence). As DNA, the CDR3 is TGTGCCAGCAGCTACCGGGACAGGGGAACTGAAGCTTTCTTT. Protein sequence: CASSYRDRGTEAFF.

The chain couples TRBV5-1 to TRBJ2-1, with 13 positions matching TRBD2. The CDR3 consists of 16 residues. The V and J ends lost 0 bases and 8 bases, in that order; junction bases with no gene match: 5. Germline CDR1 SGHRS, CDR2 YFSETQ. The CDR3 protein is CASSLARLAGGYEQFF. CDR3 nucleotides: TGCGCCAGCAGCTTGGCGAGACTAGCGGGAGGCTATGAGCAGTTCTTC.

Comments on this clone: The same CDR3 is also encoded by other DNA sequences in this sample. The chain combines TRBV7-9 with TRBJ2-2; D remains unclear. The germline V and J ends were trimmed by 2 bases and 2 bases, with 3 bases remaining between them. Germline-derived CDR1 and CDR2 are SEHNR and FQNEAQ (reference sequence). The CDR3 spans 13 residues. CDR3 sequence: CASSLRNTGELFF. CDR3 in DNA: TGTGCCAGCAGCTTACGTAACACCGGGGAGCTGTTTTTT.